This entry concerns a single T cell receptor (beta chain). This record belongs to a study of blood T cell repertoires in COVID-19. Data came from immunoSEQ multiplex PCR; TCRdb stores just in-frame clones and leaves some out. Of fewer than 250,000 clones in the sample, 88% were seen once. V dropped 1 base and J dropped 1 base, with 14 bases sitting between them. Per the germline V gene, CDR1 is SEHNR and CDR2 is FQNEAQ (reference sequence). The CDR3 runs 16 residues. This rearrangement joins TRBV7-9 to TRBJ2-7, with a tentative D call TRBD1 (5 bases). Sequencing used PBMCs or T cells enriched from blood (not recorded which). This receptor was identified in a woman aged 45 to 65 with acute COVID-19. The CDR3 DNA reads TGTGCCAGCAGCTTAGGGCCCTCAGGGCCTTCCTACGAGCAGTACTTC. Protein sequence: CASSLGPSGPSYEQYF. The full variable domain, completed using reference TRBV7-9 and TRBJ2-7, is DTGVSQNPRHKITKRGQNVTFRCDPISEHNRLYWYRQTLGQGPEFLTYFQNEAQLEKSRLLSDRFSAERPKGSFSTLEIQRTEQGDSAMYLCASSLGPSGPSYEQYFGPGTRLTVT.